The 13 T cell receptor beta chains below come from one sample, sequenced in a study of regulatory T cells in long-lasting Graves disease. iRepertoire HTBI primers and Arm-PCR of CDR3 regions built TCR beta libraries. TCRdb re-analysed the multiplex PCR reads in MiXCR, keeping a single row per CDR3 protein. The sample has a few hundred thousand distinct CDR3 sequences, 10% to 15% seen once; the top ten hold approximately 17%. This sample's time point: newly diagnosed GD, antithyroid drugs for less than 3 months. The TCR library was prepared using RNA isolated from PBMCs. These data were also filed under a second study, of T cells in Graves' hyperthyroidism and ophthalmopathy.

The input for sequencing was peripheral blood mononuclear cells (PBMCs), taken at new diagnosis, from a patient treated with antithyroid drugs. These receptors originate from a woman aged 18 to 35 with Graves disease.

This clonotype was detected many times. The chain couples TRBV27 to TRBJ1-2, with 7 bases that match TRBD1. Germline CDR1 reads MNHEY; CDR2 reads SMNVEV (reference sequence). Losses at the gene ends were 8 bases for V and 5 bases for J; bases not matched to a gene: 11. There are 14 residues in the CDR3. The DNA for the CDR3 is TGTGCCAGCGGATTCAGGGGGTCTGTGTATGGCTACACCTTC. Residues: CASGFRGSVYGYTF.

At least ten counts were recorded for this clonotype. CDR3 sequence: CASSPPDRGTGYGYTF. DNA for the CDR3: TGTGCCAGCTCACCGCCCGACAGGGGGACGGGCTATGGCTACACCTTC. The rearrangement joins TRBV18 to TRBJ1-2; TRBD1 agrees at 9 bases. The CDR3 covers 16 residues. V shed 3 bases and J 4 bases; nucleotides not matched to a gene: 9. Germline CDR1 KGHSH, CDR2 LQKENI.

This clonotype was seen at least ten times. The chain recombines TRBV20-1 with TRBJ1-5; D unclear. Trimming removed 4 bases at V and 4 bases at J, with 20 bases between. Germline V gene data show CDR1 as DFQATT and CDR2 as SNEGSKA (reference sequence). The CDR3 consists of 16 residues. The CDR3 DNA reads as TGCAGTGCTAACCTTCGGGGAGGCGGCCAGAATCAGCCCCAGCATTTT. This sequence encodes CSANLRGGGQNQPQHF.

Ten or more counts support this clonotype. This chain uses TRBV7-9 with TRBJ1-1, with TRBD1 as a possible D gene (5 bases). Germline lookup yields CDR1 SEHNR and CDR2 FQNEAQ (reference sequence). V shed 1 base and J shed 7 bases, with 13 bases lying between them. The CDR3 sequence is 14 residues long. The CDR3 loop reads CASSLVGAQIEAFF. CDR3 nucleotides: TGTGCCAGCAGCTTAGTAGGGGCCCAAATTGAAGCTTTCTTT.

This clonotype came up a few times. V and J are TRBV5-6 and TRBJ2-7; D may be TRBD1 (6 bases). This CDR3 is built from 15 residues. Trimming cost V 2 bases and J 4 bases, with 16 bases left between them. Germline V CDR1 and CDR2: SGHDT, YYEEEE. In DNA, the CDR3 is TGTGCCAGCAGCTTATTATCGGGCAGGGGATACGAGCAGTACGTC. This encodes CASSLLSGRGYEQYV.

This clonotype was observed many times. The CDR3 region is CAWRRELAKNIQYF. CDR3 DNA: TGTGCCTGGAGGCGTGAGCTAGCCAAAAACATTCAGTACTTC. The chain has TRBV30 and TRBJ2-4; D call uncertain. Germline V CDR1 and CDR2: GTSNPN, SVGIG (reference sequence). V was clipped by 3 bases and J by 0 bases, with 9 bases between them. This CDR3 comprises 14 residues.

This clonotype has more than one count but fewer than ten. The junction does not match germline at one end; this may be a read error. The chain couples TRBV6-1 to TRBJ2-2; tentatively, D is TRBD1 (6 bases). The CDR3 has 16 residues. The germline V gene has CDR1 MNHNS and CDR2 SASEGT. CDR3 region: CASWRNRVLNAGELFF. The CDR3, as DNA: TGTGCCAGCTGGAGAAACAGGGTCCTGAACGCCGGGGAGCTGTTTTTT.

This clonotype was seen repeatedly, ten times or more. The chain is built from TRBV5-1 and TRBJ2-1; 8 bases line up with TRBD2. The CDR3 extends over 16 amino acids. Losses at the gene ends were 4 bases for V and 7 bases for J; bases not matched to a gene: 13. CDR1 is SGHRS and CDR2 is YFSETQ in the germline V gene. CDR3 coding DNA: TGCGCCAGCAGCCCAAGATCCGGGAGGGCCTGGAATGAGCAGTTCTTC. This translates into CASSPRSGRAWNEQFF.

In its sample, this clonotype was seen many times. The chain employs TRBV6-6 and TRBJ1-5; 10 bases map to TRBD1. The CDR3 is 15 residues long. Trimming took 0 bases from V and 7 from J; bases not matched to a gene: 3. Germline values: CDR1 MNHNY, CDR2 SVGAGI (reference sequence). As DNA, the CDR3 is TGTGCCAGCAGTTACTCGACAGGGGGCCAACAGCCCCAGCATTTT. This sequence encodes CASSYSTGGQQPQHF.

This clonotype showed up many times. The CDR3 loop is CATSRGRGSNQPQHF. CDR3 DNA: TGTGCCACCAGCAGAGGCAGGGGTAGCAATCAGCCCCAGCATTTT. The V gene is TRBV15, the J gene TRBJ1-5; TRBD1 is a possible D gene (6 bases). Trimming removed 1 base from V and 0 bases from J, with 7 bases in between. Germline CDR1 LNHNV, CDR2 YYDKDF (reference sequence). CDR3 length equals 15 residues.

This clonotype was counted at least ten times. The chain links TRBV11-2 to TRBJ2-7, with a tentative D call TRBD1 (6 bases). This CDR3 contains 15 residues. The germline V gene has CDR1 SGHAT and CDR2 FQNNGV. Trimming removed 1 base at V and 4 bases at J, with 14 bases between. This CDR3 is CASSLVFQGSYEQYF. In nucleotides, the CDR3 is TGTGCCAGCAGCTTAGTATTCCAGGGGTCATACGAGCAGTACTTC.

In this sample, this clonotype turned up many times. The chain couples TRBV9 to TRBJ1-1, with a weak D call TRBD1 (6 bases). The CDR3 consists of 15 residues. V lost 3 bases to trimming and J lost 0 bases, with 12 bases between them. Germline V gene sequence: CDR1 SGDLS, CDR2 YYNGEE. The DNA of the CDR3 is TGTGCCAGCAGCGCCCGGGACACCGTGAACACTGAAGCTTTCTTT. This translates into CASSARDTVNTEAFF.

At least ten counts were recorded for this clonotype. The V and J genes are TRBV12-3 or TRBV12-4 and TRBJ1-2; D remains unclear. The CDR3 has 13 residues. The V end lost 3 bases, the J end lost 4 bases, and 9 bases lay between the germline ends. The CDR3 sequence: CASSLLSTYGYTF. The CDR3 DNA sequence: TGTGCCAGCAGTTTGTTGTCAACCTATGGCTACACCTTC.